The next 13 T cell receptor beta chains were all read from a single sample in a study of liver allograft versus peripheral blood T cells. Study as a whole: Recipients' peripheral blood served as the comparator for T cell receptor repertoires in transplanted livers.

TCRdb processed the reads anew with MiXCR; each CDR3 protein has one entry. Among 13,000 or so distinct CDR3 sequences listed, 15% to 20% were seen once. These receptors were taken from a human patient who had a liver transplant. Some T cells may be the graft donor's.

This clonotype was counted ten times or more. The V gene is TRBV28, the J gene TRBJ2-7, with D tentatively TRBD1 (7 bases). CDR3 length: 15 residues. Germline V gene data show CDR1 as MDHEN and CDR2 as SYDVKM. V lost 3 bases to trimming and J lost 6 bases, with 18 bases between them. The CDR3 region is CASSFGGGPSGEQYF. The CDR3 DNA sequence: TGTGCCAGCAGTTTCGGAGGGGGCCCTTCAGGCGAGCAGTACTTC.

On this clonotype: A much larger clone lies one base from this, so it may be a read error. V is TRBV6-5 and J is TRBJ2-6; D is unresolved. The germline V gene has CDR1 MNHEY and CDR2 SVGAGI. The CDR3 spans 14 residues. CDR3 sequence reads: CASSYSKDANVPTF. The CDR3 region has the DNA TGTGCCAGCAGTTACTCGAAGGACGCCAACGTCCCGACTTTC.

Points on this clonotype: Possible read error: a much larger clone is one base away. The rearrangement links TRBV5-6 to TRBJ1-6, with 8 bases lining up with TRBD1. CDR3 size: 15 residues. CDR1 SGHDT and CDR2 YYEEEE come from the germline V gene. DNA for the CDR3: TGTGCCAGCAGCCGACAGACAGGGGTAGATTCACACCTCCACTTT. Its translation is CASSRQTGVDSHLHF.

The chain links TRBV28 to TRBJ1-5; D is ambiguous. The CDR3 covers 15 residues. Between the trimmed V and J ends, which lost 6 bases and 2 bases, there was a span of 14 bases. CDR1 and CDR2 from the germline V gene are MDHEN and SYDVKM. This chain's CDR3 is CASSQAASGNQPQHF. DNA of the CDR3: TGTGCCAGCAGCCAAGCGGCCTCGGGCAATCAGCCCCAGCATTTT.

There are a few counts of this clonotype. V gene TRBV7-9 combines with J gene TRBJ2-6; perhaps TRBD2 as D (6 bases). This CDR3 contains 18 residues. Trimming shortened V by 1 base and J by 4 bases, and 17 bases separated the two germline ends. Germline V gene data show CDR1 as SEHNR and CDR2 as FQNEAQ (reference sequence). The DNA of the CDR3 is TGTGCCAGCAGCTTAGGGGACTGGTATTCTGTGGGGGCCAACGTCCTGACTTTC. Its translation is CASSLGDWYSVGANVLTF.

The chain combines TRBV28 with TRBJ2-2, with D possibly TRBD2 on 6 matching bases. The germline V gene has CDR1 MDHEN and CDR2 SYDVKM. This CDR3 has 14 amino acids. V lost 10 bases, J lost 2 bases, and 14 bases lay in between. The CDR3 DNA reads TGTGCCACCGGCGGGACTCCTAACACCGGGGAGCTGTTTTTT. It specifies CATGGTPNTGELFF.

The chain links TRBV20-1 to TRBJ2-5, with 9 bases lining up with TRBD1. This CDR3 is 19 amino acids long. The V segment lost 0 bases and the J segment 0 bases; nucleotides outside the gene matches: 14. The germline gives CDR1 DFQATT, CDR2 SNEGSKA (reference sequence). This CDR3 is CSARDQIHGTGIYQETQYF. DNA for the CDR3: TGCAGTGCTAGAGATCAAATCCACGGGACAGGGATTTACCAAGAGACCCAGTACTTC.

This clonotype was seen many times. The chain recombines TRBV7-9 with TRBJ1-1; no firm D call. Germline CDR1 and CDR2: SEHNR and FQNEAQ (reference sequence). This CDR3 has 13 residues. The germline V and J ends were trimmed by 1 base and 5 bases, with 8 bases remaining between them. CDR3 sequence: CASSLETTTEAFF. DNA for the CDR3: TGTGCCAGCAGCTTAGAGACAACTACTGAAGCTTTCTTT.

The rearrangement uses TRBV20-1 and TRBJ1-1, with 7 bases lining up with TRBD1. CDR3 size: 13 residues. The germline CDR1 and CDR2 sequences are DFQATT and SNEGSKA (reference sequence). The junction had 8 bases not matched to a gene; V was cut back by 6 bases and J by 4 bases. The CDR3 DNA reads TGCAGTGCCAGGGGGTCCTCGGCCACTGAAGCTTTCTTT. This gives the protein CSARGSSATEAFF.

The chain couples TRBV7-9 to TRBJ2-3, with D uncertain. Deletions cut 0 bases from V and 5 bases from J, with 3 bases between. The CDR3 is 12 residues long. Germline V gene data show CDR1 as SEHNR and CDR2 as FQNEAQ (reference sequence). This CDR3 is CASSLAQDTQYF. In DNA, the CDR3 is TGTGCCAGCAGCTTAGCACAAGATACGCAGTATTTT.

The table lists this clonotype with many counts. CDR3 in amino acids: CASSLARGDGYTF. The CDR3 DNA is TGTGCCAGCAGCTTGGCCAGGGGCGATGGCTACACCTTC. This chain uses TRBV5-6 with TRBJ1-2; D is perhaps TRBD1 (6 bases). From germline, CDR1 is SGHDT and CDR2 YYEEEE. V lost 0 bases, J lost 6 bases, and 9 bases lay in between. This CDR3 comprises 13 residues. Looking up the rest from reference TRBV5-6 and TRBJ1-2 gives the full variable domain: DAGVTQSPTHLIKTRGQQVTLRCSPKSGHDTVSWYQQALGQGPQFIFQYYEEEERQRGNFPDRFSGHQFPNYSSELNVNALLLGDSALYLCASSLARGDGYTFGSGTRLTVV.

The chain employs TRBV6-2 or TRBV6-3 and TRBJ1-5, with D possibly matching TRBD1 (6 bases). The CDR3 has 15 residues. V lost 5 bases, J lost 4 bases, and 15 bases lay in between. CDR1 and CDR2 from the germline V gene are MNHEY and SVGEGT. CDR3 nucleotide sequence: TGTGCCAGCAGTAAGACACCCGACAGGAATCAGCCCCAGCATTTT. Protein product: CASSKTPDRNQPQHF.

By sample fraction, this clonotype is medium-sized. The CDR3 DNA reads TGTGCCAGTAGTATAGTTGGTACAGAGGAGACCCAGTACTTC. It is translated as CASSIVGTEETQYF. The chain carries TRBV19 and TRBJ2-5, with D uncertain. Trimming pared 1 base from V and 5 bases from J, leaving 11 bases between. Germline CDR1 LNHDA, CDR2 SQIVND (reference sequence). This CDR3 spans 14 amino acids.